Described below is a single T cell receptor (beta chain) sequence and its context. This sample is drawn from a study of T cell changes during pregnancy in multiple sclerosis. This CDR3 comprises 14 residues. Germline V gene lookup returns CDR1 SGHTA and CDR2 FQGTGA. V lost 4 bases to trimming and J lost 1 base, with 9 bases between them. Sequencing used immunoSEQ multiplex PCR; TCRdb keeps in-frame clones, though not all of them. The sample holds around 35,000 clones, around nine tenths seen once. The receptor's source is a female donor with multiple sclerosis, enrolled in a pregnancy study. This rearrangement joins TRBV7-3 to TRBJ2-3; D possibly corresponds to TRBD2 (5 bases). Material: CD4+ T cells from peripheral blood mononuclear cells, obtained in the second trimester of pregnancy. CDR3 nucleotides: TGTGCCAGCAGCTCATACGGGGGCACAGATACGCAGTATTTT. Translation gives CASSSYGGTDTQYF.